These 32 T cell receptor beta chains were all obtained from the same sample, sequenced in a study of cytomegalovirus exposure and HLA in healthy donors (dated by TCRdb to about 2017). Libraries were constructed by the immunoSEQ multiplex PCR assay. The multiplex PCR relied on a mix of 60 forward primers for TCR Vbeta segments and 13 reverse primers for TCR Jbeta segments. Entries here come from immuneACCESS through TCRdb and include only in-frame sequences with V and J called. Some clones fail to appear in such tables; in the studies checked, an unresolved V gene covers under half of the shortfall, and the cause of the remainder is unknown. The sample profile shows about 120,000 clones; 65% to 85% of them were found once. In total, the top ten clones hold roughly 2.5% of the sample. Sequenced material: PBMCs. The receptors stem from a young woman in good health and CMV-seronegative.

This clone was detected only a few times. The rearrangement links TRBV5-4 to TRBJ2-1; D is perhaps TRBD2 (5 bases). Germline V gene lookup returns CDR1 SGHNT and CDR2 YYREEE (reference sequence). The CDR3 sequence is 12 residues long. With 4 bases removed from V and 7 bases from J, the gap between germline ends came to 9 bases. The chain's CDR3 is CASSARVNEQFF. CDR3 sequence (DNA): TGTGCCAGCAGCGCGAGGGTTAATGAGCAGTTCTTC.

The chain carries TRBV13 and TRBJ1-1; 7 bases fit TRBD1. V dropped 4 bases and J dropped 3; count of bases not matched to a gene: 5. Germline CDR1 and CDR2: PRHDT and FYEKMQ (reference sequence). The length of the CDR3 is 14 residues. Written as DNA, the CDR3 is TGTGCCAGCAGCTCCCGGGACAGAGACACTGAAGCTTTCTTT. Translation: CASSSRDRDTEAFF.

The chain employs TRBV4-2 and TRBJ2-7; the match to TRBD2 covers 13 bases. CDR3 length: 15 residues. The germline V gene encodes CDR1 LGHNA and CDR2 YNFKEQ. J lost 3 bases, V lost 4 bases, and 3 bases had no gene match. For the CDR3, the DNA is TGTGCCAGCAGCCTAGGGACTAGCGGGAACTACGAGCAGTACTTC. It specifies CASSLGTSGNYEQYF.

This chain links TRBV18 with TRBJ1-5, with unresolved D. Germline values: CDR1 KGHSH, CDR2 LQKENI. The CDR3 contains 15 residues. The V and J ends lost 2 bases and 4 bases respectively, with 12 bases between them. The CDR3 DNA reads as TGTGCCAGCTCACCAGAGACCGGAGGGAATCAGCCCCAGCATTTT. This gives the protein CASSPETGGNQPQHF.

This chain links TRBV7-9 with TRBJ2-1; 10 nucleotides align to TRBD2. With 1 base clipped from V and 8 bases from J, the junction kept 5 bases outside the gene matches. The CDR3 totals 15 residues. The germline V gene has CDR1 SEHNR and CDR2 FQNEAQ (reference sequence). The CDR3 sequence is CASSLGSGGLDEQFF. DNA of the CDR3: TGTGCCAGCAGCTTAGGTAGCGGGGGGTTGGATGAGCAGTTCTTC.

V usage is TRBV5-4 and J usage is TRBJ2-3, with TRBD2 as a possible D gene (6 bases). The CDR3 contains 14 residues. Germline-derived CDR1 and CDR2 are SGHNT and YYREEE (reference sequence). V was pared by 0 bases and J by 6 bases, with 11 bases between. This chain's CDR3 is CASSLGLREDTQYF. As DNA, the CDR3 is TGTGCCAGCAGCTTGGGACTTCGGGAGGATACGCAGTATTTT.

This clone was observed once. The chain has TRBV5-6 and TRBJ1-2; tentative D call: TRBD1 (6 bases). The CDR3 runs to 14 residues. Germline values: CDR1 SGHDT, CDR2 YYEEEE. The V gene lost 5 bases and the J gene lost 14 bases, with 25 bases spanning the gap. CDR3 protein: CASRRTEIEGASTF. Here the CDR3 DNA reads TGTGCCAGCAGAAGGACAGAGATAGAAGGCGCTAGTACCTTC.

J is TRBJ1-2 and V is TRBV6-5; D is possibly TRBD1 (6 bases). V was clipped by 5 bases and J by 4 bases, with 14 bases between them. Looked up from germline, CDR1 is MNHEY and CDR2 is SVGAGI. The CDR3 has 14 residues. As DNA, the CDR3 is TGTGCCAGCAGTAAAAGACAGGAGATCTATGGCTACACCTTC. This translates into CASSKRQEIYGYTF.

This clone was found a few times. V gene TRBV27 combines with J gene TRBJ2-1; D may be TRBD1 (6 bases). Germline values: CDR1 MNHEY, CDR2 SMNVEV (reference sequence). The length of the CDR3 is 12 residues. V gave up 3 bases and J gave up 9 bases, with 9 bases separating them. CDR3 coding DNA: TGTGCCAGCAGTTTTGGGGGCACTGAGCAGTTCTTC. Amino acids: CASSFGGTEQFF.

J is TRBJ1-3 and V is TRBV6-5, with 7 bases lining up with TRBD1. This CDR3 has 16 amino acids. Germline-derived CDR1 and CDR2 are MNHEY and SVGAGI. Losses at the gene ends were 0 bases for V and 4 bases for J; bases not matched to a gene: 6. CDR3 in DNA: TGTGCCAGCAGTTACTCGCGGCAGGGGGGAGGAAACACCATATATTTT. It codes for CASSYSRQGGGNTIYF.

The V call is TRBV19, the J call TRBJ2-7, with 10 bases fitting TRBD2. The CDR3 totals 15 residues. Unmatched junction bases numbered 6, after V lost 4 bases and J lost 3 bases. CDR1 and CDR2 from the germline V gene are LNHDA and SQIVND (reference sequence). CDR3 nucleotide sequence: TGTGCCAGTAGTAAGAAGCGGGAGGGCCTCTACGAGCAGTACTTC. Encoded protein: CASSKKREGLYEQYF.

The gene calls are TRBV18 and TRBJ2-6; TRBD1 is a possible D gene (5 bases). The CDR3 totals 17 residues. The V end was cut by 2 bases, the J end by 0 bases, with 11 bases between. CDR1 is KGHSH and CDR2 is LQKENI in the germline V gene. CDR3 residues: CASSPRQGISGANVLTF. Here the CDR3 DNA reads TGTGCCAGCTCACCAAGGCAGGGAATCTCTGGGGCCAACGTCCTGACTTTC.

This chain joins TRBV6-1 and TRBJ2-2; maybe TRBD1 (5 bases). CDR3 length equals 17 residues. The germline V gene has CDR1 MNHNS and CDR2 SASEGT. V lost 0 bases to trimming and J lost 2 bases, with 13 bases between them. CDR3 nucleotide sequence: TGTGCCAGCAGTGAAGCATGGCGTAGGGGAAACACCGGGGAGCTGTTTTTT. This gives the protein CASSEAWRRGNTGELFF.

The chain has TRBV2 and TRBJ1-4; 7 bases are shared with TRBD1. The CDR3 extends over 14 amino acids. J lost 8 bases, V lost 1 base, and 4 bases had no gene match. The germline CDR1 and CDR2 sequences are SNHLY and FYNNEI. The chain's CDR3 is CASSEGARGEKLFF. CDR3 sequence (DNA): TGTGCCAGCAGTGAAGGGGCCAGGGGGGAAAAACTGTTTTTT.

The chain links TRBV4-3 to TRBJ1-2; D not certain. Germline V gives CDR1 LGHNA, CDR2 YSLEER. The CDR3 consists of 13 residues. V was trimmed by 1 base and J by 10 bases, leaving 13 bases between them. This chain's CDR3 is CASSQAQRQAYTF. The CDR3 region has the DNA TGCGCCAGCAGCCAAGCCCAGAGGCAAGCCTACACCTTC.

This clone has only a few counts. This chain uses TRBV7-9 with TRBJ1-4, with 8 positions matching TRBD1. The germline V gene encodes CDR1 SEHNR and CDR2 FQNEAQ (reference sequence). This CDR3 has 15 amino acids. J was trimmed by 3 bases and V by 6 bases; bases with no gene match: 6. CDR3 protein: CASSPGGAPNEKLFF. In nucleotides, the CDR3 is TGTGCCAGCAGTCCAGGGGGCGCACCTAATGAAAAACTGTTTTTT.

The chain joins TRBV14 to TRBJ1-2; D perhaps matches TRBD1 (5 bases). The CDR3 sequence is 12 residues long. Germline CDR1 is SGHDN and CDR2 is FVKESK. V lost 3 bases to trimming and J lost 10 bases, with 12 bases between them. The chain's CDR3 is CASSQGGRDYTF. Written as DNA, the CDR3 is TGTGCCAGCAGCCAGGGGGGAAGGGACTACACCTTC. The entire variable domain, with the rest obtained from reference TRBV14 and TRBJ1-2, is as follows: EAGVTQFPSHSVIEKGQTVTLRCDPISGHDNLYWYRRVMGKEIKFLLHFVKESKQDESGMPNNRFLAERTGGTYSTLKVQPAELEDSGVYFCASSQGGRDYTFGSGTRLTVV.

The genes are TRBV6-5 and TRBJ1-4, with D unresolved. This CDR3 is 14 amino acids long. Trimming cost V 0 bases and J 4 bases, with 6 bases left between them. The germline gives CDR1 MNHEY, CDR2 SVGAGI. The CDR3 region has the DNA TGTGCCAGCAGTTACTCGACACATAATGAAAAACTGTTTTTT. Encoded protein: CASSYSTHNEKLFF.

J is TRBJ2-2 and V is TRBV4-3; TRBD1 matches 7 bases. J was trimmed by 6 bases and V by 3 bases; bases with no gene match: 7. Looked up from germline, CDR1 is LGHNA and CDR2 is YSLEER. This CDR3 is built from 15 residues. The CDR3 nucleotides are TGCGCCAGCAGCCAGAGGGACAGTAAAGCCGGGGAGCTGTTTTTT. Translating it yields CASSQRDSKAGELFF.

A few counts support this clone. The CDR3 bases are TGTGCCAGCAGCCGTGGAGAGAACTATGGCTACACCTTC. This sequence encodes CASSRGENYGYTF. The chain has TRBV11-3 and TRBJ1-2; the D is unclear. CDR1 is SGHNT, CDR2 YENEEA, per germline. There are 13 residues in the CDR3. V was trimmed by 5 bases and J by 2 bases, leaving 9 bases between them.

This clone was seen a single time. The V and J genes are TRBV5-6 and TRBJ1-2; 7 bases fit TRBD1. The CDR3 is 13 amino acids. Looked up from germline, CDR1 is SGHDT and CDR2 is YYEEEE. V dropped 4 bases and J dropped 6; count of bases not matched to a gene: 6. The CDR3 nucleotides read TGTGCCAGCAGCCCGGACAGGATTCATGGCTACACCTTC. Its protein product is CASSPDRIHGYTF.

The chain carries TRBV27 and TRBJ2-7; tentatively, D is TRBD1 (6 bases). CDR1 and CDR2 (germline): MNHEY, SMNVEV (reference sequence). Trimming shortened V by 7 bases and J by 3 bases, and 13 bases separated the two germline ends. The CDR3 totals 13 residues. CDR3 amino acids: CASKPRTDYEQYF. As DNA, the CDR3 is TGTGCCAGCAAGCCTAGGACAGACTACGAGCAGTACTTC.

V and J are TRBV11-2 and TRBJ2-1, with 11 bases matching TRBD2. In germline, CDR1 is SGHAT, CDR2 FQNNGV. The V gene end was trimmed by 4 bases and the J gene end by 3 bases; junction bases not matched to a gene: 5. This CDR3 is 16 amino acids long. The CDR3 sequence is CASSYTSGSLYNEQFF. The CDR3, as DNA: TGTGCCAGCAGCTACACTAGCGGGAGCCTCTACAATGAGCAGTTCTTC.

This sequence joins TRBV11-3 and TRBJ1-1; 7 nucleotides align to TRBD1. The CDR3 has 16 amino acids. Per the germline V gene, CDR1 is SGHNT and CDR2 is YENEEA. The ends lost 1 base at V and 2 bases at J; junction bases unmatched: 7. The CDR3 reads CASSLAEGAVNTEAFF. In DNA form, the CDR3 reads TGTGCCAGCAGCTTAGCTGAGGGGGCGGTAAACACTGAAGCTTTCTTT.

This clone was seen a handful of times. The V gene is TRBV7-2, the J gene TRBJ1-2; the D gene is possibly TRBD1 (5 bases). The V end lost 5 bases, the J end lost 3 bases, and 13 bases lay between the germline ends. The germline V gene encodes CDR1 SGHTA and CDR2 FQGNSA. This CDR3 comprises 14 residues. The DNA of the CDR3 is TGTGCCAGCAGCCCCCAGGGATTGGACTATGGCTACACCTTC. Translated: CASSPQGLDYGYTF.

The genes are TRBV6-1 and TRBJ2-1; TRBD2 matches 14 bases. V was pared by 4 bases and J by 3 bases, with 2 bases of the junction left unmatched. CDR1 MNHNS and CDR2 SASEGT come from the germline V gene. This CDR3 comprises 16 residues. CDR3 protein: CASSVGTSGSYNEQFF. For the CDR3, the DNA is TGTGCCAGCAGTGTTGGGACTAGCGGGAGCTACAATGAGCAGTTCTTC.

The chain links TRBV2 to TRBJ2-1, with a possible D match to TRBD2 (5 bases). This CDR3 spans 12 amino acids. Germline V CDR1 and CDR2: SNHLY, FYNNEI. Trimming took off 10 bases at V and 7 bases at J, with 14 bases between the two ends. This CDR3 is CATDQTRNEQFF. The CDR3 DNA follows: TGTGCCACCGACCAAACTAGGAATGAGCAGTTCTTC.

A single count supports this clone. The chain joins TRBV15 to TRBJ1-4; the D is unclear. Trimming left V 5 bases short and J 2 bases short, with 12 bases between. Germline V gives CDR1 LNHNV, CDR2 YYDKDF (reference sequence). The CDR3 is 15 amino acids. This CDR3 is CATSPRGRTNEKLFF. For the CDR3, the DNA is TGTGCCACCAGCCCGCGAGGGAGGACTAATGAAAAACTGTTTTTT. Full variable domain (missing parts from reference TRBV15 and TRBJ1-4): DAMVIQNPRYQVTQFGKPVTLSCSQTLNHNVMYWYQQKSSQAPKLLFHYYDKDFNNEADTPDNFQSRRPNTSFCFLDIRSPGLGDTAMYLCATSPRGRTNEKLFFGSGTQLSVL.

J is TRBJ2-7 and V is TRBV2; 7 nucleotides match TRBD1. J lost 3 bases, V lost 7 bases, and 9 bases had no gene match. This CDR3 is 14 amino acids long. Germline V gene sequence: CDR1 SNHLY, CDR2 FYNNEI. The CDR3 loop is CASTRGQSLYEQYF. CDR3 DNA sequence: TGTGCCAGCACAAGGGGACAGAGTCTCTACGAGCAGTACTTC.

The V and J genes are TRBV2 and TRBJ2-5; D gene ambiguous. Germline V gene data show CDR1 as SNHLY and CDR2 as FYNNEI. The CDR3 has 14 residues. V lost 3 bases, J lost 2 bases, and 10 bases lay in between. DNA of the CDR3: TGTGCCAGCAGTGATCGTAGTTTTCAAGAGACCCAGTACTTC. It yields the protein CASSDRSFQETQYF.

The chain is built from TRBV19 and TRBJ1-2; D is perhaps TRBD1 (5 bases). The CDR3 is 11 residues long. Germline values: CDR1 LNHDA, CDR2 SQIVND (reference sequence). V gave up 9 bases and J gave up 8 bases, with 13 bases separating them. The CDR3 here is CASTTQGGYTF. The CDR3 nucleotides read TGTGCCAGCACTACCCAGGGCGGCTACACCTTC.

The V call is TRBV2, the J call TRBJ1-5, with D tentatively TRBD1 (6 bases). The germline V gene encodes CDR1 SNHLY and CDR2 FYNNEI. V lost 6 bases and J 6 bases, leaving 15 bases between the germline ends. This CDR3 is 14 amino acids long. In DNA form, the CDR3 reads TGTGCCAGCAGCCCACTCACAGGGAGTCAGCCCCAGCATTTT. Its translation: CASSPLTGSQPQHF. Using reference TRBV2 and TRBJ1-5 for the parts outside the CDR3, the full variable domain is EPEVTQTPSHQVTQMGQEVILRCVPISNHLYFYWYRQILGQKVEFLVSFYNNEISEKSEIFDDQFSVERPDGSNFTLKIRSTKLEDSAMYFCASSPLTGSQPQHFGDGTRLSIL.